The 14 T cell receptor beta chains listed next were all sequenced from one sample in a study of beta chain features in type 1 diabetes. Since all of the isolated RNA was reverse transcribed, expressed TCRB transcripts were what got sequenced. Produced via immunoSEQ multiplex PCR; TCRdb's table is partial and in-frame only. The sample has about 900,000 clones; roughly a sixth are singletons. Sequencing was carried out using naive CD4+ T cells from blood. Receptors originate from a woman younger than 30 in good health.

This clone was detected only a few times. This rearrangement joins TRBV6-1 to TRBJ2-3; no clear D. Germline lookup yields CDR1 MNHNS and CDR2 SASEGT. There are 14 residues in the CDR3. With 1 base removed from V and 5 bases from J, the gap between germline ends came to 10 bases. The CDR3 sequence is CASSEDRLVDTQYF. The CDR3 coding sequence is TGTGCCAGCAGTGAAGATCGCCTCGTAGATACGCAGTATTTT.

There are a few counts of this clone. Different DNA sequences within this sample yield the same CDR3. The chain combines TRBV7-9 with TRBJ2-3; weak D call: TRBD2 (6 bases). This CDR3 is 14 amino acids long. Germline CDR1 is SEHNR and CDR2 is FQNEAQ (reference sequence). Between the trimmed V and J ends, which lost 3 bases and 2 bases, there was a span of 9 bases. CDR3 DNA: TGTGCCAGCAGCTTTAGCGGACCCACAGATACGCAGTATTTT. It translates to CASSFSGPTDTQYF.

This clone appeared a few times. The V gene is TRBV4-3, the J gene TRBJ2-1, with TRBD2 matching 9 bases. Trimming removed 0 bases from V and 1 base from J; junction bases left unmatched: 10. This CDR3 comprises 19 residues. Germline CDR1 is LGHNA and CDR2 is YSLEER. The CDR3 sequence is CASSQEIGFAGGSYNEQFF. The CDR3 nucleotides are TGCGCCAGCAGCCAAGAGATCGGCTTCGCGGGAGGGTCCTACAATGAGCAGTTCTTC.

This clone was counted a few times. The chain recombines TRBV4-3 with TRBJ2-5; 12 bases match TRBD1. The germline gives CDR1 LGHNA, CDR2 YSLEER. Germline trimming cut 1 base from V and 2 bases from J; bases unmatched to any gene: 11. This CDR3 contains 19 residues. The CDR3: CASSQAPPGTGGHQETQYF. DNA of the CDR3: TGCGCCAGCAGCCAAGCACCCCCGGGGACAGGGGGCCATCAAGAGACCCAGTACTTC.

CDR3 amino acids: CASSGTGGSSSGYTF. CDR3 coding DNA: TGTGCCAGCAGTGGGACAGGGGGATCGTCAAGTGGCTACACCTTC. V is TRBV2 and J is TRBJ1-2, with 10 bases aligning to TRBD1. CDR1 SNHLY and CDR2 FYNNEI come from the germline V gene. The CDR3 spans 15 residues. Trimming removed 4 bases from V and 7 bases from J; junction bases left unmatched: 9.

This clone has just a few counts. The rearrangement uses TRBV7-9 and TRBJ1-3; no definite D call. The V end lost 1 base, the J end lost 4 bases, and 8 bases lay between the germline ends. Germline V lookup: CDR1 SEHNR, CDR2 FQNEAQ (reference sequence). There are 14 residues in the CDR3. The CDR3 loop reads CASSLGSLGNTIYF. Here the CDR3 DNA reads TGTGCCAGCAGCTTAGGTTCACTCGGAAACACCATATATTTT.

This clone was recorded once. The chain uses TRBV18 and TRBJ2-2, with 7 positions matching TRBD2. The CDR3 is 16 amino acids. Germline CDR1 and CDR2: KGHSH and LQKENI. V shed 2 bases and J 5 bases; nucleotides not matched to a gene: 8. This chain's CDR3 is CASSPGTNFPTGELFF. The DNA for the CDR3 is TGTGCCAGCTCACCAGGGACTAACTTCCCAACCGGGGAGCTGTTTTTT.

This clone showed up just a few times. The rearrangement joins TRBV10-3 to TRBJ1-1, with TRBD1 identical over 9 bases. V was pared by 10 bases and J by 1 base, with 10 bases of the junction left unmatched. There are 15 residues in the CDR3. From germline, CDR1 is ENHRY and CDR2 SYGVKD. The CDR3 region has the DNA TGTGCCACCGGGACAGGGTCGATGGGGAACACTGAAGCTTTCTTT. Its protein product is CATGTGSMGNTEAFF.

Only a few counts were recorded for this clone. This chain uses TRBV18 with TRBJ2-6; the D gene could be TRBD1 or TRBD2 (5 bases each). Germline values: CDR1 KGHSH, CDR2 LQKENI. V lost 6 bases to trimming and J lost 1 base, with 19 bases between them. The CDR3 contains 18 residues. As DNA, the CDR3 is TGTGCCAGCTCTCCAGTGGGCCCCGAGGGGTCTGGGGCCAACGTCCTGACTTTC. Translation gives CASSPVGPEGSGANVLTF.

The table lists this clone with a few counts. The chain recombines TRBV5-1 with TRBJ2-7; possible D gene TRBD1, 6 bases. The CDR3 consists of 15 residues. Trimming removed 5 bases from V and 7 bases from J, with 22 bases in between. The germline gives CDR1 SGHRS, CDR2 YFSETQ. The CDR3 DNA reads as TGCGCCAGCAGGGAAGGAGCAGGGGCCCAGGGAGAGCAGTACTTC. As protein: CASREGAGAQGEQYF. Filled out from reference TRBV5-1 and TRBJ2-7, the complete variable domain reads KAGVTQTPRYLIKTRGQQVTLSCSPISGHRSVSWYQQTPGQGLQFLFEYFSETQRNKGNFPGRFSGRQFSNSRSEMNVSTLELGDSALYLCASREGAGAQGEQYFGPGTRLTVT.

The chain links TRBV11-2 to TRBJ2-1; TRBD2 matches 11 bases. Germline V CDR1 and CDR2: SGHAT, FQNNGV. Germline trimming cut 0 bases from V and 7 bases from J; bases unmatched to any gene: 5. The CDR3 covers 16 residues. DNA for the CDR3: TGTGCCAGCAGCTTAGAGCTAGCGGGAGGTAGAAATGAGCAGTTCTTC. This encodes CASSLELAGGRNEQFF.

The chain joins TRBV7-9 to TRBJ2-7; 9 positions match TRBD2. The germline V gene encodes CDR1 SEHNR and CDR2 FQNEAQ (reference sequence). The CDR3 runs 15 residues. Germline trimming cut 5 bases from V and 3 bases from J; bases unmatched to any gene: 8. In DNA form, the CDR3 reads TGTGCCAGCAGCGCCGGGACTAGCATACACTACGAGCAGTACTTC. Its translation is CASSAGTSIHYEQYF.

The V gene is TRBV5-4, the J gene TRBJ2-5; no definite D call. CDR1 and CDR2 from the germline V gene are SGHNT and YYREEE (reference sequence). CDR3 length: 13 amino acids. Deletions cut 1 base from V and 1 base from J, with 5 bases between. This chain's CDR3 is CASSLPGQETQYF. The CDR3 DNA reads TGTGCCAGCAGCTTGCCAGGCCAAGAGACCCAGTACTTC.

This clone was picked up a small number of times. This chain links TRBV28 with TRBJ2-2; 11 nucleotides match TRBD1. V shed 6 bases and J 4 bases; nucleotides not matched to a gene: 7. This CDR3 is 16 amino acids long. Germline V gives CDR1 MDHEN, CDR2 SYDVKM. The CDR3 region is CASSESGTGGTGELFF. For the CDR3, the DNA is TGTGCCAGCAGCGAGTCCGGGACAGGGGGCACCGGGGAGCTGTTTTTT.